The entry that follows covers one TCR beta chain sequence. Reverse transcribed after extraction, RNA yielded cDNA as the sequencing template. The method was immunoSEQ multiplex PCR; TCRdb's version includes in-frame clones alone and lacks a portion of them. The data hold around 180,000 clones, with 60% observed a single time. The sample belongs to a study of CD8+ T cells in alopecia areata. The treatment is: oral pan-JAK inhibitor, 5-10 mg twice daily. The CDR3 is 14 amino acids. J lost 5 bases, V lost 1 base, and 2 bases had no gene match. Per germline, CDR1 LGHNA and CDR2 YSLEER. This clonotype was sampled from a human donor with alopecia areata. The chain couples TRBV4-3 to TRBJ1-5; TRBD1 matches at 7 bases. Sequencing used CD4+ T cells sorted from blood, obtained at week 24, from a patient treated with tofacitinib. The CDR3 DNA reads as TGCGCCAGCAGCCAAGGACAGGGACATCAGCCCCAGCATTTT. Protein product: CASSQGQGHQPQHF.